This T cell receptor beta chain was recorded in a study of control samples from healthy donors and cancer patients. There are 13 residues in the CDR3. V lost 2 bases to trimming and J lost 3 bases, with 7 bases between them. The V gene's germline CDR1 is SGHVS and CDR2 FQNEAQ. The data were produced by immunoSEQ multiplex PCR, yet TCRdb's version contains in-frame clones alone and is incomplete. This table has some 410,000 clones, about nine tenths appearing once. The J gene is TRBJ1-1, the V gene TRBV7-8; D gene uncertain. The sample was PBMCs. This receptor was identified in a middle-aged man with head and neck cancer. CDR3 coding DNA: TGTGCCAGCAGCTTAAGGATAGACACTGAAGCTTTCTTT. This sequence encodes CASSLRIDTEAFF.